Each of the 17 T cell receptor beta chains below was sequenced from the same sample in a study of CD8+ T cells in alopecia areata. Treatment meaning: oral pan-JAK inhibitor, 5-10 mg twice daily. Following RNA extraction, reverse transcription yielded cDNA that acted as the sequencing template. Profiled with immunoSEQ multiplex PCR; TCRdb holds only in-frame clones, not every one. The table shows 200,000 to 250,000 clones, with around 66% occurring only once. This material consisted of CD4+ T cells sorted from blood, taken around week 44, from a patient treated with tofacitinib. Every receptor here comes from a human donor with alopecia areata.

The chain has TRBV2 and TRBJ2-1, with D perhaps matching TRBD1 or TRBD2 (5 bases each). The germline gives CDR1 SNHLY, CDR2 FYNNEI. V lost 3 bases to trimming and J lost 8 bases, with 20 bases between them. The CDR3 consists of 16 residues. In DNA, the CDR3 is TGTGCCAGCAGTGATTCTCTTGGGGCTGGGGGAGATGAGCAGTTCTTC. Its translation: CASSDSLGAGGDEQFF.

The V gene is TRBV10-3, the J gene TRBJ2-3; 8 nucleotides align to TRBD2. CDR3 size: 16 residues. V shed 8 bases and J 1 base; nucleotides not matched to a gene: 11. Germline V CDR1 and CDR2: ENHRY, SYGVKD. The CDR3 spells CAIGPRGGHGTDTQYF. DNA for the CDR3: TGTGCCATCGGACCACGGGGGGGGCACGGCACAGATACGCAGTATTTT.

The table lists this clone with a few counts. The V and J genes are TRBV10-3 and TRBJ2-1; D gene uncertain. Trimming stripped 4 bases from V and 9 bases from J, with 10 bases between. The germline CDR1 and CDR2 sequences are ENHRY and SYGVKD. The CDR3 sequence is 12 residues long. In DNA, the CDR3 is TGTGCCATCAGTGCGAGGTTCTCTGAGCAGTTCTTC. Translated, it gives CAISARFSEQFF.

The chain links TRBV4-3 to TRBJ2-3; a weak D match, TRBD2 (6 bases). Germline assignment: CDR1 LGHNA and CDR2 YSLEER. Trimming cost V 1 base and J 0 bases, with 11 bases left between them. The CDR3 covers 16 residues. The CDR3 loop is CASSQGLALSTDTQYF. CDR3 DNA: TGCGCCAGCAGCCAAGGGCTAGCGCTTAGCACAGATACGCAGTATTTT.

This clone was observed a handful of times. The chain's CDR3 is CASETALYGYTF. CDR3 in DNA: TGTGCCAGCGAGACAGCTCTCTATGGCTACACCTTC. The chain combines TRBV19 with TRBJ1-2; weak D call: TRBD1 (5 bases). From germline, CDR1 is LNHDA and CDR2 SQIVND (reference sequence). CDR3 length: 12 amino acids. Trimming cost V 9 bases and J 4 bases, with 12 bases left between them. Full variable domain (rest looked up from reference TRBV19 and TRBJ1-2): DGGITQSPKYLFRKEGQNVTLSCEQNLNHDAMYWYRQDPGQGLRLIYYSQIVNDFQKGDIAEGYSVSREKKESFPLTVTSAQKNPTAFYLCASETALYGYTFGSGTRLTVV.

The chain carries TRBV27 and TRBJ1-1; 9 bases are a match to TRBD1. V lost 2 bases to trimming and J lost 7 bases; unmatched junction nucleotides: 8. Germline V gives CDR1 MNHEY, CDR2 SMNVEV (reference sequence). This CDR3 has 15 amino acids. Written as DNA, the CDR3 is TGTGCCAGCAGTTTAACCCTACAGGGGGCGGGTGAAGCTTTCTTT. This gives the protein CASSLTLQGAGEAFF.

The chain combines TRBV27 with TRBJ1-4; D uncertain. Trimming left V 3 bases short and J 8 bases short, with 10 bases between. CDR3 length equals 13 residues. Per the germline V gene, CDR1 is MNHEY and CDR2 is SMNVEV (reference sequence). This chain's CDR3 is CASSLGHAEKLFF. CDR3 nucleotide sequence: TGTGCCAGCAGTTTGGGTCATGCGGAAAAACTGTTTTTT.

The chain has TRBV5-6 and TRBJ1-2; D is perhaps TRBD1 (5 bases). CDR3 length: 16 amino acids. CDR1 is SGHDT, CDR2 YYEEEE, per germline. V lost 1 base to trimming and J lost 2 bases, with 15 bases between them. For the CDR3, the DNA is TGTGCCAGCAGCTTGTATTCCCTGACAGCAAACTATGGCTACACCTTC. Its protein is CASSLYSLTANYGYTF.

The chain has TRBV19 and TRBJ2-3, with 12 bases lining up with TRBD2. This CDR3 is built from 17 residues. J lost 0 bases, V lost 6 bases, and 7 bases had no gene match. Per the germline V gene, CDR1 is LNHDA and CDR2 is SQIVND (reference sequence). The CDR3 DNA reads TGTGCCAGTAGCCGGAGGACTAGCGGGGTTAGCACAGATACGCAGTATTTT. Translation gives CASSRRTSGVSTDTQYF.

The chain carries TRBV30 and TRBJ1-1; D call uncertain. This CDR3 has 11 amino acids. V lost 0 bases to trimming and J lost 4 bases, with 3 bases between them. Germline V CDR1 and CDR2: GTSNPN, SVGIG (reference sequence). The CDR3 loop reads CAWSVSTEAFF. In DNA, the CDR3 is TGTGCCTGGAGTGTGAGCACTGAAGCTTTCTTT.

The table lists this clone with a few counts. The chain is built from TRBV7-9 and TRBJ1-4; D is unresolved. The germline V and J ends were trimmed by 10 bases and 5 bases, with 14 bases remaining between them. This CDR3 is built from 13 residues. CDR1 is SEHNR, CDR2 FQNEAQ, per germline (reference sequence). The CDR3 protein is CATRLGMNEKLFF. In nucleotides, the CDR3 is TGTGCCACCCGCTTAGGGATGAATGAAAAACTGTTTTTT.

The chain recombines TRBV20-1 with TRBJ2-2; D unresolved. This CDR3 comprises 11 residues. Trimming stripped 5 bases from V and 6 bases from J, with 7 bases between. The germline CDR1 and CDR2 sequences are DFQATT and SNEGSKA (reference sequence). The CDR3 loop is CSAFRSGELFF. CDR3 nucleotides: TGCAGTGCTTTTAGGTCCGGGGAGCTGTTTTTT.

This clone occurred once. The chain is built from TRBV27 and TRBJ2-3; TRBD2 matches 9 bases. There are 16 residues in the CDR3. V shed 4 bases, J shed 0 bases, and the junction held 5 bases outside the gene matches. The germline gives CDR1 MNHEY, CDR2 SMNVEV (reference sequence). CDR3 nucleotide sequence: TGTGCCAGCAGTTCCCTAGCGGGGCCAAGCACAGATACGCAGTATTTT. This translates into CASSSLAGPSTDTQYF.

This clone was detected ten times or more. The CDR3 region is CASSLSLYNGNEQFF. DNA for the CDR3: TGTGCCAGCAGTTTAAGTCTGTATAACGGCAATGAGCAGTTCTTC. This chain connects TRBV27 to TRBJ2-1, with D unresolved. This CDR3 spans 15 amino acids. The V gene lost 2 bases and the J gene lost 6 bases, with 14 bases spanning the gap. Germline lookup yields CDR1 MNHEY and CDR2 SMNVEV (reference sequence).

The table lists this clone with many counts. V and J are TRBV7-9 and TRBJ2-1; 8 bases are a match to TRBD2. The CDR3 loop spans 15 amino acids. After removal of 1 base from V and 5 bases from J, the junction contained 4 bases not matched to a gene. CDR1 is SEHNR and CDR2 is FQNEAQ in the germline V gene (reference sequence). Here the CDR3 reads CASSLGSGGNNEQFF. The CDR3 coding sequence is TGTGCCAGCAGCTTAGGGAGCGGGGGCAACAATGAGCAGTTCTTC.

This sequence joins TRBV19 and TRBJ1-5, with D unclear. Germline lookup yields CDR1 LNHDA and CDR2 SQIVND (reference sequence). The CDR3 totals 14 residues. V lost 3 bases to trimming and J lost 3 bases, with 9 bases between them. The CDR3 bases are TGTGCCAGTAGTATTACGGATATCAATCAGCCCCAGCATTTT. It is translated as CASSITDINQPQHF.

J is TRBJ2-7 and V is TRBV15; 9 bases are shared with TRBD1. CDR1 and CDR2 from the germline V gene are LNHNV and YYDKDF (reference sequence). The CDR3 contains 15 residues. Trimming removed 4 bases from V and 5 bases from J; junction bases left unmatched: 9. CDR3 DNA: TGTGCCACCAGCAAGACCCAGACAGGGGGGCACGAGCAGTACTTC. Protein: CATSKTQTGGHEQYF.